This is a list of T cell receptor beta chains from one sample in a study of blood T cells in healthy people across ages. TCRdb independently ran MiXCR on the 5' RACE reads; one entry per CDR3 protein. Among under 2 million distinct CDR3 sequences, about 31% were seen once, and the ten largest hold 11%. The sequencing sample was made of blood. The receptors derive from a woman in her thirties in good health. CDR3s include the opening cysteine and the closing phenylalanine or tryptophan.

cdr3_length	v_call	cdr3_aa
14	TRBV15	CATSLDGSYNEQFF
16	TRBV28	CATFTLLAEAYNEQFF
15	TRBV12-3/TRBV12-4	CASSPLRGAGNEQFF
14	TRBV10-2	CASTSGTGVWEQYF
17	TRBV5-1	CASSRGLNLAVGDEQFF
13	TRBV20-1	CSASDGGQETQYF
15	TRBV6-5	CASSLLDWSQETQYF
14	TRBV27	CASSSGQGLNEQFF
13	TRBV29-1	CSVSRTGDYGYTF
14	TRBV2	CASSVGRRGAEAFF
13	TRBV5-1	CASSLDGGGGYTF
14	TRBV5-1	CASKNIGAGETQYF
14	TRBV3-1	CASSQGYEGDEQFF
15	TRBV5-1	CASSFLGTDYNEQFF
15	TRBV20-1	CSARTERERSDTQYF
17	TRBV4-1	CASSLSGTSGATDTQYF
17	TRBV4-1	CASSQEWGGNSNQPQHF
16	TRBV11-1	CASSLVPGTRTYEQYF
14	TRBV20-1	CSATTTDRQETQYF
16	TRBV29-1	CSVERSGGGRYYGYTF
15	TRBV5-8	CAGSRSGTGVYEQYF
14	TRBV7-9	CASSSPGQGNEQYF
14	TRBV29-1	CSAASTTGTYEQYF
15	TRBV5-6	CASSGTAQIRETQYF
17	TRBV10-1	CASSELYGQGSTDTQYF
17	TRBV4-1	CASSLGGGQGASYEQYF
17	TRBV6-6	CASSSQGLLTGANVLTF
11	TRBV29-1	CSVTSSDTQYF
14	TRBV27	CASHAGWSNQPQHF
16	TRBV5-6	CASSPTRLASTDTQYF
12	TRBV7-9	CASETVQETQYF
14	TRBV3-1	CASSPPGLSNEQFF
14	TRBV6-1	CASLNRGLNTEAFF
19	TRBV7-3	CASSLTNRGNTISTGELFF
14	TRBV6-2/TRBV6-3	CARAPGQFYNEQFF
16	TRBV7-9	CATITGAALDRDTQYF
14	TRBV4-2	CASSQEFSPGELFF
13	TRBV7-9	CASTGQGAYEQYF
15	TRBV27	CASSVGPGPPYGYTF
16	TRBV5-1	CASSLAPLTGAHEQYF
13	TRBV20-1	CSAADSANYGYTF
12	TRBV29-1	CSGAGLNTEAFF
17	TRBV28	CASSLSRTLLSRDTQYF
17	TRBV5-1	CASSLNPQRYQHYEQYF
13	TRBV12-3/TRBV12-4	CATTLGILTEAFF
15	TRBV29-1	CSVKGLADFYNEQFF
15	TRBV7-9	CASSLERPGTGELFF
14	TRBV20-1	CSASSAGGGDEQYF
20	TRBV14	CASSQGVAGWGTFSYNEQFF
14	TRBV20-1	CSALSGRKTDTQYF
12	TRBV2	CASSGESHEQYF
15	TRBV10-3	CAISESQGSAYGYTF
15	TRBV27	CASRYREGSYNEQFF
13	TRBV7-8	CASSATGVETQYF
12	TRBV18	CASSPFKETQYF
14	TRBV4-1	CASTADRETDGYTF